This TCR beta chain stems from a study of blood T cells in healthy people across ages. The study isolated at least 6.5 million PBMCs from each sample. Primers used in a second PCR of about 6 to 11 cycles were a sample-barcoded 5' primer and a J-beta primer mix. TCRdb processed the 5' RACE reads anew with MiXCR; each CDR3 protein has one entry. The sample yields 980,000 or so distinct CDR3 sequences, about 44% seen once. This clonotype has more than one count but fewer than ten. Germline CDR1 SQVTM, CDR2 ANQGSEA. The CDR3 length is 14 residues. Trimming cost V 5 bases and J 8 bases; bases outside gene matches: 11.

The material sequenced was blood. This sequence was found in a young man in good health. The chain couples TRBV29-1 to TRBJ2-1, with 8 bases that match TRBD2. DNA for the CDR3: TGCAGCGTTCTAAAGGGGCTAGCGGGCTATGAGCAGTTCTTC. Translation gives CSVLKGLAGYEQFF.